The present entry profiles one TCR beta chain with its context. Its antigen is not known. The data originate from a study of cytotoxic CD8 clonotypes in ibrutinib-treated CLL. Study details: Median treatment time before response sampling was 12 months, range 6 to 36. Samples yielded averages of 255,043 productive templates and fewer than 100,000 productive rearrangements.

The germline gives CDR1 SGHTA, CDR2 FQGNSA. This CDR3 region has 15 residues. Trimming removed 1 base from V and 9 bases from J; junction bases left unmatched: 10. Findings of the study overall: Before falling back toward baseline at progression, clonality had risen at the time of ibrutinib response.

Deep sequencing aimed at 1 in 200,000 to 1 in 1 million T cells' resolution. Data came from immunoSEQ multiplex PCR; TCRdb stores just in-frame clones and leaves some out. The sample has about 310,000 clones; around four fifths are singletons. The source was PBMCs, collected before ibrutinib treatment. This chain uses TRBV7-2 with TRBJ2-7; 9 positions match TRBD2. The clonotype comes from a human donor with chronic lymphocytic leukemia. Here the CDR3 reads CASSLDRAGGPGQYF. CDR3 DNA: TGTGCCAGCAGCTTAGACCGCGCGGGAGGGCCGGGGCAGTACTTC.